This TCR beta chain is from a study of shared clonotypes between healthy human individuals. Study overall: The cohort comprised a couple of women and a few men. Their ages spanned 18 to 49 years.

Germline loops: CDR1 SGHRS, CDR2 YFSETQ. Trimming cost V 0 bases and J 0 bases; bases outside gene matches: 5. The CDR3 loop spans 19 amino acids. Measured with immunoSEQ multiplex PCR; TCRdb has only the in-frame clones, and not every one. The data hold approximately 350,000 clones, with roughly 96% observed a single time. Healthy and HIV-negative, the adult donors had no recent acute infections or vaccinations. The sequence was obtained from a man aged 30 to 39 in good health. The gene calls are TRBV5-1 and TRBJ2-4, with 14 nucleotides matching TRBD2. Sequenced sample: memory CD8+ T cells sorted from blood. Subset given: CD45RO+ cells pooled with CCR7-negative TemRA cells. Here the CDR3 reads CASSLDGTSGGLAKNIQYF. CDR3 nucleotide sequence: TGCGCCAGCAGCTTGGATGGGACTAGCGGGGGACTAGCCAAAAACATTCAGTACTTC.